These T cell receptor beta chains were read from a single sample in a study of Graves' ophthalmopathy and Graves' hyperthyroidism. MiXCR, applied by TCRdb to the multiplex PCR reads, yields one record per CDR3 protein. There are about 24,000 distinct CDR3 sequences in the sample; approximately 48% occur only once, and around 6.4% lies in the top ten. Sequenced input: peripheral blood. Receptors originate from an adult woman with stable Graves' hyperthyroidism. The CDR3 runs from the conserved cysteine through the conserved F or W. The D gene is left open where the match is weak. Only some rows state a clone size, as once, few, many or a class for expanded clones.

j_gene | d_gene | abundance | len | v_gene | CDR3nt | CDR3aa
TRBJ2-7 | . | medium-sized | 13 | TRBV20-1 | TGCAGTGCTAGAGGTAGCGCAACCTACGAGCAGTACTTC | CSARGSATYEQYF
TRBJ2-2 | . | many | 15 | TRBV12-3/TRBV12-4 | TGTGCCAGCTCCCGGACCCCCGGACAGACCGGGGAGCTGTTTTTT | CASSRTPGQTGELFF
TRBJ2-3 | TRBD2 | many | 17 | TRBV27 | TGTGCCAGCAGTTCGGGACTAGCGATTGGTAGCACAGATACGCAGTATTTT | CASSSGLAIGSTDTQYF
TRBJ2-7 | . | many | 13 | TRBV11-2 | TGTGCCAGCAGCTTACCAGTCATGTCCGAGCAGTACTTC | CASSLPVMSEQYF
TRBJ2-1 | . | . | 12 | TRBV6-5 | TGTGCCAGCAATAAACAGGGACTAGAGCAGTTCTTC | CASNKQGLEQFF
TRBJ2-7 | TRBD1 | medium-sized | 12 | TRBV12-3/TRBV12-4 | TGTGCCAGCAGTTTCGGGACAGCGAAGCAGTACTTC | CASSFGTAKQYF
TRBJ2-7 | . | once | 14 | TRBV12-3/TRBV12-4 | TGTGCCAGCAGCGACAGCGCGATTCCCTACGAGCAGTACTTC | CASSDSAIPYEQYF
TRBJ1-5 | TRBD1 | once | 15 | TRBV20-1 | TGCAGTGCTAGAGAGCCAGGGGGCTTCAATCAGCCCCAGCATTTT | CSAREPGGFNQPQHF
TRBJ1-5 | . | many | 13 | TRBV27 | TGTGCCAGCAGTTTTAAGAGCAATCAGCCCCAGCATTTT | CASSFKSNQPQHF
TRBJ1-6 | . | many | 15 | TRBV27 | TGTGCCAGCACCGAGTCAGGGATCCATAATTCACCCCTCCACTTT | CASTESGIHNSPLHF
TRBJ2-3 | . | many | 13 | TRBV19 | TGTGCCTGTGGGGGCGGGATCCCAGATACGCAGTATTTT | CACGGGIPDTQYF
TRBJ2-3 | TRBD1 | . | 14 | TRBV2 | TGTGCCAGACGGGAGACAGGGGGGACAGATACGCAGTATTTT | CARRETGGTDTQYF
TRBJ2-1 | . | . | 15 | TRBV25-1 | TGTGCCAGCAGGACGACTGTGGCGGGATACAATGAGCAGTTCTTC | CASRTTVAGYNEQFF
TRBJ1-2 | . | . | 14 | TRBV2 | TGTGCCAGCAGCGAAGCGCGGGGTGCCTATGGCTACACCTTC | CASSEARGAYGYTF
TRBJ1-5 | . | . | 15 | TRBV2 | TGTGCCAGCAGCCCGTGGGTAGGGGGCAATCAGCCCCAGCATTTT | CASSPWVGGNQPQHF
TRBJ2-1 | . | . | 15 | TRBV5-1 | TGCGCCAGCAGCGTGATTAGCGGTTCCTACAATGAGCAGTTCTTC | CASSVISGSYNEQFF
TRBJ2-7 | TRBD2 | many | 15 | TRBV4-1 | TGCGCCAGCAGCCAAAATAGCGGGGGGACCTACGAGCAGTACTTC | CASSQNSGGTYEQYF
TRBJ2-1 | TRBD2 | . | 16 | TRBV5-1 | TGCGCCAGCAGCTTGTACGGCGGGAGCGGATACAATGAGCAGTTCTTC | CASSLYGGSGYNEQFF
TRBJ1-5 | . | . | 18 | TRBV6-6 | TGTGCCAGCAGTCCCCGGTTGGGGGGCGTACTCGTCAATCAGCCCCAGCATTTT | CASSPRLGGVLVNQPQHF
TRBJ1-2 | TRBD1 | . | 13 | TRBV12-3/TRBV12-4 | TGTGCCAACCACATCAGGGGGGACTATGGCTACACCTTC | CANHIRGDYGYTF
TRBJ2-6 | TRBD1 | many | 17 | TRBV5-5 | TGTGCCAGCAGCTTGGGACAGGGGTTATCTGGGGCCAACGTCCTGACTTTC | CASSLGQGLSGANVLTF
TRBJ2-7 | . | many | 16 | TRBV9 | TGTGCCAGCAGCGCCCGACCCGGGACACGGTTTTACGAGCAGTACTTC | CASSARPGTRFYEQYF
TRBJ2-1 | . | medium-sized | 12 | TRBV19 | TGTGCCAGCGCAATCGGGCACAATGAGCAGTTCTTC | CASAIGHNEQFF
TRBJ2-5 | . | many | 14 | TRBV5-1 | TGCGCCAGCAAGCAAGAGACAGGTGGGGGGACCCAGTACTTC | CASKQETGGGTQYF
TRBJ2-7 | . | . | 14 | TRBV20-1 | TGCAGTGCCAGCAGCCAAGAGGGGGGCTACGAGCAGTACTTC | CSASSQEGGYEQYF
TRBJ1-4 | . | . | 13 | TRBV15 | TGTGCCACCAGCAGGGGTCGGAGCGAAAAACTGTTTTTT | CATSRGRSEKLFF
TRBJ2-2 | TRBD2 | . | 17 | TRBV6-4 | TGTGCCAGCAGTGAAGGTAGCGGGGAGATGAACACCGGGGAGCTGTTTTTT | CASSEGSGEMNTGELFF
TRBJ2-7 | . | once | 16 | TRBV5-6 | TGTGCCAGCAGCTTACCGGGGGCAGGCCCAACCTACGAGCAGTACTTC | CASSLPGAGPTYEQYF
TRBJ2-3 | TRBD1 | medium-sized | 15 | TRBV9 | TGTGCCAGCAGCGTAGAGGGGGCGCGGGCAGATACGCAGTATTTT | CASSVEGARADTQYF
TRBJ2-7 | . | . | 11 | TRBV11-2 | TGTGCCACAGGCCAACTGGGGGCTCAGTACTTC | CATGQLGAQYF
TRBJ2-1 | TRBD1 | few | 13 | TRBV2 | TGTGCCAGCAAGAGGACAGGGGAGAATGAGCAGTTCTTC | CASKRTGENEQFF
TRBJ2-6 | . | . | 14 | TRBV7-2 | TGTGCCAGCAGCTTAATACAGGGGGCCAACGTCCTGACTTTC | CASSLIQGANVLTF
TRBJ2-7 | TRBD2 | . | 13 | TRBV20-1 | TGCAGTGCTAGGCGGGGGGGCCCTAACGAGCAGTACTTC | CSARRGGPNEQYF
TRBJ2-7 | TRBD1 | once | 13 | TRBV7-9 | TGTGCCAGCAGAGGAACAGGGGTGTACGAGCAGTACTTC | CASRGTGVYEQYF
TRBJ1-2 | TRBD1 | medium-sized | 14 | TRBV7-2 | TGTGCCAGCAGCTTAGGGCTGGTGGCAGGGGGGCAGCTATTC | CASSLGLVAGGQLF
TRBJ2-7 | TRBD1 | . | 14 | TRBV10-3 | TGTGCCATCAGTGAGACCCCCACAGGGGCCGATCAGTACTTC | CAISETPTGADQYF
TRBJ2-7 | . | many | 13 | TRBV30 | TGTGCCTGGAGAATGAGGGATAGCTACGAGCAGTACTTC | CAWRMRDSYEQYF
TRBJ2-3 | . | once | 12 | TRBV20-1 | TGCAGTGCTAGAGCCAGCACAGATACGCAGTATTTT | CSARASTDTQYF
TRBJ2-2 | TRBD2 | many | 16 | TRBV5-1 | TGCGCCAGCAGCTCCAAGACTAGCGTGAACACCGGGGAGCTGTTTTTT | CASSSKTSVNTGELFF
TRBJ2-7 | TRBD2 | . | 17 | TRBV5-6 | TGTGCCAGCAGCGGGACTAGCGGGAGAATCACCGGGGAGGAGCAGTACTTC | CASSGTSGRITGEEQYF
TRBJ1-1 | TRBD1 | . | 13 | TRBV29-1 | TGCAGCGGGGGACAGACCCTGGGCACTGAAGCTTTCTTT | CSGGQTLGTEAFF
TRBJ2-1 | . | . | 13 | TRBV10-3 | TGTGCCATCAGTGAGTCCAGGGAAGATGAGCAGTGCTTC | CAISESREDEQCF
TRBJ2-3 | TRBD2 | many | 16 | TRBV18 | TGTGCCAGCTCACGGACTAGCGGAGCTAGCACAGATACGCAGTATTTT | CASSRTSGASTDTQYF
TRBJ1-1 | . | many | 13 | TRBV20-1 | TGCAGTGCTAGTAGGCATATGAACACTGAAGCTTTCTTT | CSASRHMNTEAFF
TRBJ2-7 | TRBD2 | . | 13 | TRBV20-1 | TGCAGTGCCGGACTAGCGCTCTCCTACGAGCAGTACTTC | CSAGLALSYEQYF
TRBJ1-5 | TRBD1 | many | 16 | TRBV28 | TGTGCCAGCAGTCCTGACAGGGGGCTTATCAATCAGCCCCAGCATTTT | CASSPDRGLINQPQHF
TRBJ1-1 | . | many | 13 | TRBV11-2 | TGTGCCAGCAGCCTAACAGTGAACACTGAAGCTTTCTTT | CASSLTVNTEAFF
TRBJ2-1 | TRBD2 | once | 15 | TRBV6-4 | TGTGCCAGCAGTGAAGGTAGCGGGCCCTACAATGAGCAGTTCTTC | CASSEGSGPYNEQFF
TRBJ1-6 | . | . | 15 | TRBV2 | TGTGCCAGCAATAGGCAGGGAGGAAGGGGTTCACCCCTCCACTTT | CASNRQGGRGSPLHF
TRBJ2-1 | . | few | 12 | TRBV25-1 | TGTGCCAGCAGTGTTGCCACAGATGAGCAGTTCTTC | CASSVATDEQFF
TRBJ2-4 | TRBD2 | many | 13 | TRBV30 | TGTGCCTGGAGTGGTGGACTAGCCGGCATTCAGTACTTC | CAWSGGLAGIQYF
TRBJ2-7 | . | . | 13 | TRBV19 | TGTGCCAGTAGTATTTTACAGGGTTACGAGCAGTACTTC | CASSILQGYEQYF
TRBJ2-5 | . | . | 21 | TRBV29-1 | . | CSVGTGGTNEKLFFGSGTQYF
TRBJ1-5 | . | . | 12 | TRBV6-6 | TGTGCCAGCAGTTACCCCTCTTTGCCCCAGCATTTT | CASSYPSLPQHF
TRBJ1-2 | . | medium-sized | 11 | TRBV19 | TGTGCCAGTAGCAGGGCGGAGGGCTACACCTTC | CASSRAEGYTF
TRBJ2-3 | TRBD2 | medium-sized | 15 | TRBV7-2 | TGTGCCAGCCGTTCCGGGACTAGCGAGACAGATACGCAGTATTTT | CASRSGTSETDTQYF
TRBJ2-7 | TRBD1 | many | 15 | TRBV5-1 | TGCGCCAGCAGCTTCCTACAGGGGCCCTCCTACGAGCAGTACTTC | CASSFLQGPSYEQYF
TRBJ1-2 | . | many | 14 | TRBV28 | TGTGCCAGCAGTACAGGGTTAGATAACTATGGCTACACCTTC | CASSTGLDNYGYTF